This T cell receptor (beta chain) originates from a study of control samples from healthy donors and cancer patients. This clone was recorded many times. Between the trimmed V and J ends, which lost 5 bases and 6 bases, there was a span of 19 bases. Germline values: CDR1 SGHAT, CDR2 FQNNGV. The CDR3 extends over 15 amino acids. Profiled with immunoSEQ multiplex PCR; TCRdb holds only in-frame clones, not every one. The table includes about 250,000 clones, roughly 87% detected once. The chain employs TRBV11-2 and TRBJ1-1; the D gene is possibly TRBD1 (6 bases). The sequence was obtained from a woman aged 55-75 years with lung cancer. Sequenced sample: PBMCs. The CDR3 nucleotides are TGTGCCAGCAGCATGTATAGACAGGCCTGGTCTGAAGCTTTCTTT. This sequence encodes CASSMYRQAWSEAFF.